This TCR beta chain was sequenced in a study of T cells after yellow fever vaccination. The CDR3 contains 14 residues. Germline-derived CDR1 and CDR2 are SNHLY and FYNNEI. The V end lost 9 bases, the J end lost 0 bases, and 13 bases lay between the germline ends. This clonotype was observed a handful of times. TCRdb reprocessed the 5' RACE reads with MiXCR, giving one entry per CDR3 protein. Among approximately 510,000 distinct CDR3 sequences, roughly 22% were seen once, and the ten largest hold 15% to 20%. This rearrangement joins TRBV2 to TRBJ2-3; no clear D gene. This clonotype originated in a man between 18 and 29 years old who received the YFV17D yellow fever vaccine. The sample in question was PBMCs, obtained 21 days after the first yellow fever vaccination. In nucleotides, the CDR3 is TGTGCCAGACAGACTCGATCTAGCACAGATACGCAGTATTTT. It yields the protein CARQTRSSTDTQYF.